Listed below are T cell receptor beta chains from one sample, sequenced in a study of blood T cell repertoires in COVID-19. Clones were sequenced by immunoSEQ multiplex PCR, and TCRdb holds only the in-frame ones, with some missing. The sample records 130,000 to 150,000 clones, 80% to 90% being singletons. Source material: peripheral blood. These receptors originate from a woman aged 45-59 years with active or convalescent COVID-19. The CDR3 runs from the conserved cysteine through the conserved F or W. The D gene is left open where the match is weak. Size is omitted from some rows. Given values are once, few, many or a class for expanded clones.

TRBD1 TRBJ1-4 17 NA TRBV4-2 TGTGCCAGCAGCCAAGAACCTGACAGGGGAACTAATGAAAAACTGTTTTTT CASSQEPDRGTNEKLFF
NA TRBJ1-3 13 once TRBV6-5 TGTGCCAGCGCCAGATACTCTGGAAACACCATATATTTT CASARYSGNTIYF
NA TRBJ2-1 12 once TRBV12-3/TRBV12-4 TGTGCCAGCACCCTAGTGGACAGTGAGCAGTTCTTC CASTLVDSEQFF
NA TRBJ1-5 17 NA TRBV15 TGTGCCACCAGCAGCCTGACGGGTACCATTAGCAATCAGCCCCAGCATTTT CATSSLTGTISNQPQHF
TRBD2 TRBJ2-1 16 NA TRBV7-6 TGTGCCAGCAGCTCACTAGCGGGAGCTGGGTACAATGAGCAGTTCTTC CASSSLAGAGYNEQFF
TRBD1 TRBJ1-1 16 few TRBV19 TGTGCCAGTAGTATACGTGGGGGACAGGAGAACACTGAAGCTTTCTTT CASSIRGGQENTEAFF
TRBD2 TRBJ2-1 15 NA TRBV11-2 TGTGCCAGCAGCTCACTAGCGGGGGGGGTCAATGAGCAGTTCTTC CASSSLAGGVNEQFF
NA TRBJ2-3 13 NA TRBV30 TGTGCCTGGAGTGCACAGTGGACAGATACGCAGTATTTT CAWSAQWTDTQYF
TRBD2 TRBJ2-3 11 NA TRBV12-3/TRBV12-4 TGTGCCAGCAGTGATAGCGGGACGCAGTATTTT CASSDSGTQYF
TRBD1 TRBJ1-2 14 NA TRBV5-4 TGTGCCAGCAGCCCGAGGGGACAGAACTATGGCTACACCTTC CASSPRGQNYGYTF
TRBD1 TRBJ1-1 13 NA TRBV29-1 TGCAGCGTTGGAATGGACAGGGCCCCTGAAGCTTTCTTT CSVGMDRAPEAFF
TRBD1 TRBJ2-1 12 NA TRBV6-5 TGTGCCAGCAACAGGGGGCCAAATGAGCAGTTCTTC CASNRGPNEQFF
NA TRBJ1-2 15 NA TRBV28 TGTGCCAGCAGTTTAGCGACAGGCGCTAACTATGGCTACACCTTC CASSLATGANYGYTF
TRBD2 TRBJ2-5 16 once TRBV5-1 TGCGCCAGCAGCTTGGTGGCTAGCGGGACTCAAGAGACCCAGTACTTC CASSLVASGTQETQYF
NA TRBJ2-1 14 NA TRBV11-2 TGTGCCAGCAGCTTGGACGGGGATATCAATGAGCAGTTCTTC CASSLDGDINEQFF
NA TRBJ1-2 14 NA TRBV15 TGTGCCACCAGCAGAGACGCTCACACAGGAGGCTACACCTTC CATSRDAHTGGYTF
NA TRBJ2-3 15 NA TRBV5-1 TGCGCCAGCAGCTCGCAGGGAACGATCGGAGATACGCAGTATTTT CASSSQGTIGDTQYF
TRBD1 TRBJ1-1 16 NA TRBV27 TGTGCCAGCAGTTTGTCGGGACAGGGGGGTAACACTGAAGCTTTCTTT CASSLSGQGGNTEAFF
TRBD1 TRBJ1-1 14 NA TRBV28 TGTGCCAGCAGTACGACAGGGCTAAACACTGAAGCTTTCTTT CASSTTGLNTEAFF
NA TRBJ2-2 13 NA TRBV7-9 TGTGCCAGCAGCCCACCATCGGTGAGGGAGCTGTTTTTT CASSPPSVRELFF
NA TRBJ2-7 13 NA TRBV4-3 TGCGCCAGCAGCCAAGATCGACAGTACGAGCAGTACTTC CASSQDRQYEQYF
TRBD1 TRBJ1-6 17 NA TRBV30 TGTGCCTGGAGTGTAGGCCGGCGGGACAGGGTTTTTTCACCCCTCCACTTT CAWSVGRRDRVFSPLHF
NA TRBJ2-1 12 NA TRBV21-1 TGTGCCCCCTATGGGAGGGGGAATGAGCAGTTCTTC CAPYGRGNEQFF
TRBD1 TRBJ1-1 13 NA TRBV2 TGTGCCAGCAGGGGACAGGGGAACACTGAAGCTTTCTTT CASRGQGNTEAFF
TRBD2 TRBJ2-1 15 NA TRBV7-3 TGTGCCAGCAGCTTGGTAGCGGGGGGGAGTAATGAGCAGTTCTTC CASSLVAGGSNEQFF
NA TRBJ1-5 13 NA TRBV4-1 TGCGCCAGCAGCCCTCTTCTAGGGGGGGCCCAGCATTTT CASSPLLGGAQHF
NA TRBJ2-3 18 NA TRBV7-2 TGTGCCAGCAGCTCCCCGTTCCGAGCCCCTCCGTCCACAGATACGCAGTATTTT CASSSPFRAPPSTDTQYF
TRBD2 TRBJ2-7 15 NA TRBV2 TGTGCCAGCAGTGCTCCGGGACTAGTTGGGCACGAGCAGTACTTC CASSAPGLVGHEQYF
NA TRBJ1-5 12 NA TRBV28 TGTGCCAGCAGCTCCGGACAGTCGCCACAGCATTTT CASSSGQSPQHF
TRBD1 TRBJ1-1 16 NA TRBV5-1 TGCGCCAGCAGCTTGGTCGCAGGGGGTGTGAACACTGAAGCTTTCTTT CASSLVAGGVNTEAFF
TRBD1 TRBJ1-5 16 NA TRBV7-6 TGTGCCAGCAGCCAGGGACAGGGGAATAGCAATCAGCCCCAGCATTTT CASSQGQGNSNQPQHF
TRBD2 TRBJ2-4 17 NA TRBV14 TGTGCCAGCAGCCCAGGGACTAGCGGGAGCGCGGGAAACATTCAGTACTTC CASSPGTSGSAGNIQYF
TRBD1 TRBJ1-6 14 NA TRBV6-5 TGTGCCAGCAGCCGACAGGGACCAAATTCACCCCTCCACTTT CASSRQGPNSPLHF
TRBD1 TRBJ2-1 14 NA TRBV5-1 TGCGCCAGCAGCCCCGGACAGGGGATAGATGAGCAGTTCTTC CASSPGQGIDEQFF
TRBD2 TRBJ2-1 16 NA TRBV18 TGTGCCAGCTCACCACGGACTAGCGGGAGGGGTAATGAGCAGTTCTTC CASSPRTSGRGNEQFF